The 18 T cell receptor beta chains listed next were all sequenced from one sample in a study of immune cell composition in non-small cell lung cancer. Normal lung sampling was at least 3 cm from the tumour, as distant as possible. Sequencing used immunoSEQ multiplex PCR; TCRdb keeps in-frame clones, though not all of them. Altogether 2,000 to 2,500 clones are present, around 75% being singletons, with the ten largest covering roughly 14%. Sequenced material: non-adjacent lung tissue. Source of these receptors: a human donor with non-small cell lung cancer.

In its sample, this clone was seen a few times. V usage is TRBV5-1 and J usage is TRBJ1-1, with 12 positions matching TRBD1. Germline CDR1 reads SGHRS; CDR2 reads YFSETQ. The CDR3 is made up of 14 amino acids. J gave up 4 bases and V 5 bases, and 3 bases lay outside the gene matches. The CDR3 sequence: CASRGQGASTEAFF. Here the CDR3 DNA reads TGCGCCAGCAGGGGACAGGGGGCGAGCACTGAAGCTTTCTTT. The whole variable domain, filled in from reference TRBV5-1 and TRBJ1-1, reads KAGVTQTPRYLIKTRGQQVTLSCSPISGHRSVSWYQQTPGQGLQFLFEYFSETQRNKGNFPGRFSGRQFSNSRSEMNVSTLELGDSALYLCASRGQGASTEAFFGQGTRLTVV.

J is TRBJ2-4 and V is TRBV9; weak D call: TRBD2 (6 bases). V shed 0 bases and J shed 7 bases, with 14 bases lying between them. CDR3 size: 15 residues. Germline V gene lookup returns CDR1 SGDLS and CDR2 YYNGEE. The CDR3 here is CASSVGRTSTNIQYF. The CDR3 DNA sequence: TGTGCCAGCAGCGTAGGGAGAACTAGCACCAACATTCAGTACTTC.

This chain joins TRBV15 and TRBJ2-1; the match to TRBD2 covers 10 bases. Germline V gene lookup returns CDR1 LNHNV and CDR2 YYDKDF (reference sequence). This CDR3 has 13 residues. J gave up 10 bases and V 5 bases, and 5 bases lay outside the gene matches. The CDR3, as DNA: TGTGCCACCAGCCCACTAGCGGGACCGGAGCAGTTCTTC. Translation: CATSPLAGPEQFF.

V usage is TRBV15 and J usage is TRBJ2-3; TRBD1 might be the D (6 bases). The CDR3 spans 16 residues. In germline, CDR1 is LNHNV, CDR2 YYDKDF (reference sequence). The V end was cut by 5 bases, the J end by 4 bases, with 19 bases between. The CDR3 protein is CATSGRAGVGSDTQYF. The CDR3 region has the DNA TGTGCCACCAGCGGCCGGGCAGGGGTTGGCTCAGATACGCAGTATTTT.

The chain carries TRBV6-5 and TRBJ2-3; TRBD2 aligns across 9 bases. V dropped 8 bases and J dropped 3; count of bases not matched to a gene: 9. Germline-derived CDR1 and CDR2 are MNHEY and SVGAGI. The CDR3 is 15 residues long. CDR3 residues: CASGGGSGRTDTQYF. The CDR3 DNA reads as TGTGCCAGCGGGGGTGGTAGCGGGAGAACAGATACGCAGTATTTT.

Notes on this clone: No DNA is shown, since the ends of the CDR3 on it are uncertain; the CDR3 is the one TCRdb lists. This rearrangement joins TRBV1 to TRBJ2-1; the D call TRBD2 from the table was never checked on the DNA. TRBV1 represents a pseudogene. Ends included, the CDR3 has 16 residues. This CDR3 is CTSSLFAGGSYNEQFF.

This clone was seen only a few times. This rearrangement joins TRBV5-4 to TRBJ1-2, with TRBD1 matching over 8 bases. The CDR3 spans 14 residues. Per the germline V gene, CDR1 is SGHNT and CDR2 is YYREEE (reference sequence). The V and J ends lost 5 bases and 7 bases, in that order; junction bases with no gene match: 10. The CDR3 bases are TGTGCCAGCAGACTGGACAGGGCGAGTACTGGCTACACCTTC. As protein: CASRLDRASTGYTF. Drawing the rest from reference TRBV5-4 and TRBJ1-2, the complete variable domain is ETGVTQSPTHLIKTRGQQVTLRCSSQSGHNTVSWYQQALGQGPQFIFQYYREEENGRGNFPPRFSGLQFPNYSSELNVNALELDDSALYLCASRLDRASTGYTFGSGTRLTVV.

The chain has TRBV7-8 and TRBJ2-3; weak D call: TRBD1 (5 bases). The CDR3 length is 16 residues. From germline, CDR1 is SGHVS and CDR2 FQNEAQ. Deletions cut 1 base from V and 6 bases from J, with 17 bases between. CDR3 DNA sequence: TGTGCCAGCAGCTTAGGACAGTCCCCTTCAACGGATACGCAGTATTTT. As protein: CASSLGQSPSTDTQYF.

The sample holds a few counts of this clone. The chain has TRBV14 and TRBJ2-1; 9 bases map to TRBD1. Germline V gene lookup returns CDR1 SGHDN and CDR2 FVKESK. This CDR3 is built from 14 residues. With 4 bases clipped from V and 7 bases from J, the junction kept 5 bases outside the gene matches. Here the CDR3 reads CASSRRTGDNEQFF. The CDR3 DNA reads as TGTGCCAGCAGCCGAAGGACAGGGGATAATGAGCAGTTCTTC.

In this sample, this clone turned up a few times. The V gene is TRBV27, the J gene TRBJ2-7; TRBD1 might be the D (7 bases). The CDR3 has 15 amino acids. Trimming cost V 6 bases and J 2 bases, with 17 bases left between them. In germline, CDR1 is MNHEY, CDR2 SMNVEV (reference sequence). CDR3 nucleotides: TGTGCCAGCAGCCAACGCCGCAGGGGGGCCTACGAGCAGTACTTC. Protein sequence: CASSQRRRGAYEQYF.

This clone has only a few counts. In nucleotides, the CDR3 is TGTGCCAGCAGACTCGGGACAGACTCTGGAAACACCATATATTTT. Protein: CASRLGTDSGNTIYF. The rearrangement uses TRBV27 and TRBJ1-3, with 7 bases aligning to TRBD1. Looked up from germline, CDR1 is MNHEY and CDR2 is SMNVEV (reference sequence). The CDR3 is made up of 15 amino acids. V shed 6 bases, J shed 0 bases, and the junction held 5 bases outside the gene matches.

The chain uses TRBV4-2 and TRBJ1-1, with D unclear. Between the trimmed V and J ends, which lost 3 bases and 6 bases, there was a span of 20 bases. The CDR3 spans 16 residues. Germline loops: CDR1 LGHNA, CDR2 YNFKEQ. The DNA for the CDR3 is TGTGCCAGCAGCCACGTTATTGGGATCAGCGGCGCTGAAGCTTTCTTT. This translates into CASSHVIGISGAEAFF.

This chain links TRBV7-2 with TRBJ2-1; D is ambiguous. This CDR3 region has 14 residues. CDR1 is SGHTA and CDR2 is FQGNSA in the germline V gene. Trimming took 3 bases from V and 0 from J, leaving 6 bases between them. Here the CDR3 reads CASSFPFSYNEQFF. The CDR3 coding sequence is TGTGCCAGCAGCTTCCCCTTCTCCTACAATGAGCAGTTCTTC.

The rearrangement links TRBV7-6 to TRBJ1-6, with 7 bases identical to TRBD1. CDR3 length equals 19 residues. CDR1 is SGHVS, CDR2 FNYEAQ, per germline. J lost 0 bases, V lost 2 bases, and 10 bases had no gene match. The CDR3 spells CASSLKQGLESSYNSPLHF. DNA of the CDR3: TGTGCCAGCAGCTTAAAACAGGGGTTAGAAAGCTCCTATAATTCACCCCTCCACTTT. Combining the CDR3 with reference TRBV7-6 and TRBJ1-6 gives the whole variable domain GAGVSQSPRYKVTKRGQDVALRCDPISGHVSLYWYRQALGQGPEFLTYFNYEAQQDKSGLPNDRFSAERPEGSISTLTIQRTEQRDSAMYRCASSLKQGLESSYNSPLHFGNGTRLTVT.

The V call is TRBV13, the J call TRBJ2-7; 11 positions match TRBD1. The CDR3 is 17 residues long. Trimming removed 0 bases from V and 4 bases from J; junction bases left unmatched: 8. Germline assignment: CDR1 PRHDT and CDR2 FYEKMQ (reference sequence). Here the CDR3 DNA reads TGTGCCAGCAGCTTAGGGGCCCACCGGGACAGGGGGTACGAGCAGTACTTC. The encoded protein is CASSLGAHRDRGYEQYF. The whole variable domain, remainder taken from reference TRBV13 and TRBJ2-7, is AAGVIQSPRHLIKEKRETATLKCYPIPRHDTVYWYQQGPGQDPQFLISFYEKMQSDKGSIPDRFSAQQFSDYHSELNMSSLELGDSALYFCASSLGAHRDRGYEQYFGPGTRLTVT.

The chain recombines TRBV30 with TRBJ1-1; tentatively, D is TRBD1 (6 bases). V dropped 3 bases and J dropped 5 bases, with 16 bases sitting between them. Germline values: CDR1 GTSNPN, CDR2 SVGIG (reference sequence). CDR3 length: 14 amino acids. The CDR3 nucleotides read TGTGCCTGGAGAAGTAAAGGGGGGGCGACTGAAGCTTTCTTT. It specifies CAWRSKGGATEAFF.

The rearrangement uses TRBV5-1 and TRBJ2-1, with TRBD2 matching over 10 bases. V was pared by 7 bases and J by 5 bases, with 9 bases of the junction left unmatched. The CDR3 length is 15 residues. Germline values: CDR1 SGHRS, CDR2 YFSETQ. For the CDR3, the DNA is TGCGCCAGCGGCCTTAGCGGGAGGAGCGACAATGAGCAGTTCTTC. It encodes CASGLSGRSDNEQFF. Full variable domain (rest looked up from reference TRBV5-1 and TRBJ2-1): KAGVTQTPRYLIKTRGQQVTLSCSPISGHRSVSWYQQTPGQGLQFLFEYFSETQRNKGNFPGRFSGRQFSNSRSEMNVSTLELGDSALYLCASGLSGRSDNEQFFGPGTRLTVL.

This chain joins TRBV6-6 and TRBJ1-1, with no clear D. Germline V CDR1 and CDR2: MNHNY, SVGAGI (reference sequence). The CDR3 has 14 residues. The germline V and J ends were trimmed by 5 bases and 3 bases, with 13 bases remaining between them. The CDR3 sequence is CASSLPGTDTEAFF. CDR3 DNA sequence: TGTGCCAGCAGTCTCCCCGGAACAGACACTGAAGCTTTCTTT.